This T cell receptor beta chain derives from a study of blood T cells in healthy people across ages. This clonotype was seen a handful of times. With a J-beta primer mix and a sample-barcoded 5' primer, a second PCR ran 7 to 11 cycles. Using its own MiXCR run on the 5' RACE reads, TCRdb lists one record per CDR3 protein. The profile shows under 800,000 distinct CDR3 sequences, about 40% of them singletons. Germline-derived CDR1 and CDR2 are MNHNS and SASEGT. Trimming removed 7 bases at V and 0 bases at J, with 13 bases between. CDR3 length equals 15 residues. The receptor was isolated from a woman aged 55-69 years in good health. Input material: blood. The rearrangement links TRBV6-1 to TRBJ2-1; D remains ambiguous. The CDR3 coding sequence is TGTGCCAGCAACGACTTCCAGAGCTCCTACAATGAGCAGTTCTTC. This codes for CASNDFQSSYNEQFF.